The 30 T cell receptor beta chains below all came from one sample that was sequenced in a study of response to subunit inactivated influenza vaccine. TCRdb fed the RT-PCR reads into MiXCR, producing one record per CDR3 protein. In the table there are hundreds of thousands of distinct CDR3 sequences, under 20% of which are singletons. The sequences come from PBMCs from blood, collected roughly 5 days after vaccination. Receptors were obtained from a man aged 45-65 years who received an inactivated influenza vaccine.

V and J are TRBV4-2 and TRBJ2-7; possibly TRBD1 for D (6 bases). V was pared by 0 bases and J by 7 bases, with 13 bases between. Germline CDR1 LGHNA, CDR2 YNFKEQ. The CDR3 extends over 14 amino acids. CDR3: CASSQDQDRNEQYF. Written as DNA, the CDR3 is TGTGCCAGCAGCCAAGACCAAGACAGGAATGAGCAGTACTTC.

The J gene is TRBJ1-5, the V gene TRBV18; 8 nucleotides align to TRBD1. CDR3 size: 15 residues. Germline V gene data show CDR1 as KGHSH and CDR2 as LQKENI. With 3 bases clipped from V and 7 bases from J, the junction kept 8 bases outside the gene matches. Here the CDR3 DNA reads TGTGCCAGCTCACCTTACTCAGGGGGCCGCCAGCCCCAGCATTTT. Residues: CASSPYSGGRQPQHF.

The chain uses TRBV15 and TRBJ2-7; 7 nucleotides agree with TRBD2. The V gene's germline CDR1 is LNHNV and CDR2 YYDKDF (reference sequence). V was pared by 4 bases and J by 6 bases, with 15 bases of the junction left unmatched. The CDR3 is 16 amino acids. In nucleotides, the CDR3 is TGTGCCACCAGCAACGGCGCGGGACTGGGGGGGGGCGAGCAGTACTTC. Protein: CATSNGAGLGGGEQYF.

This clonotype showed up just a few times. The CDR3 DNA reads TGTGCCAGCAGCTCCAGCGACTACTCCTACAATGAGCAGTTCTTC. This encodes CASSSSDYSYNEQFF. This chain links TRBV13 with TRBJ2-1, with D perhaps matching TRBD2 (5 bases). The V and J ends lost 4 bases and 0 bases respectively, with 10 bases between them. The V gene's germline CDR1 is PRHDT and CDR2 FYEKMQ (reference sequence). This CDR3 has 15 amino acids.

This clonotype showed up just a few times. The CDR3 coding sequence is TGCAGTGCTTCGACAGGGTATAATCAGCCCCAGCATTTT. Translating gives CSASTGYNQPQHF. This chain connects TRBV20-1 to TRBJ1-5, with 7 bases lining up with TRBD1. J lost 4 bases, V lost 5 bases, and 5 bases had no gene match. This CDR3 has 13 residues. Germline CDR1 reads DFQATT; CDR2 reads SNEGSKA (reference sequence).

CDR3 nucleotides: TGCGCCAGCCATACAGAGACCTACAATGAGCAGTTCTTC. Protein sequence: CASHTETYNEQFF. This rearrangement joins TRBV5-1 to TRBJ2-1; D gene ambiguous. Per germline, CDR1 SGHRS and CDR2 YFSETQ. Trimming stripped 7 bases from V and 2 bases from J, with 10 bases between. This CDR3 is 13 amino acids long.

CDR3 region: CASSSPGVTHF. CDR3 nucleotide sequence: TGTGCCAGCAGTTCCCCGGGCGTCACCCATTTT. The V call is TRBV6-2 or TRBV6-3, the J call TRBJ1-5; D is unclear. This CDR3 spans 11 amino acids. Between the trimmed V and J ends, which lost 4 bases and 16 bases, there was a span of 14 bases. Germline V gene lookup returns CDR1 MNHEY and CDR2 SVGEGT.

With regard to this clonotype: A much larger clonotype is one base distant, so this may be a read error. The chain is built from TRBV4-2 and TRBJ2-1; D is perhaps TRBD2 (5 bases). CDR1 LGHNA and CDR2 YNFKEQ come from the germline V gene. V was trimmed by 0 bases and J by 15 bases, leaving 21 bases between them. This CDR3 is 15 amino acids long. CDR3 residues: CASSQDRVASIPSFF. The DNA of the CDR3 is TGTGCCAGCAGCCAAGACCGAGTTGCTAGCATACCTTCGTTCTTC.

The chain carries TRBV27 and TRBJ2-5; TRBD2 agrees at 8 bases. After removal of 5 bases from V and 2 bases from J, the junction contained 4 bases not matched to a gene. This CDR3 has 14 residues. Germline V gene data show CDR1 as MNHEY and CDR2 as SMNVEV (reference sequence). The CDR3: CASSGTSPQETQYF. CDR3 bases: TGTGCCAGCAGTGGGACTAGTCCGCAAGAGACCCAGTACTTC.

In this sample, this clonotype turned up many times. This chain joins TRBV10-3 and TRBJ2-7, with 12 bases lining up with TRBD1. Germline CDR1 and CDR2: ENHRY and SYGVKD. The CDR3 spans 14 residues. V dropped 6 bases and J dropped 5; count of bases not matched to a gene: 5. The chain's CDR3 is CAIRAGTGGNEQYF. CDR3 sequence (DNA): TGTGCCATCAGGGCCGGGACAGGGGGCAACGAGCAGTACTTC.

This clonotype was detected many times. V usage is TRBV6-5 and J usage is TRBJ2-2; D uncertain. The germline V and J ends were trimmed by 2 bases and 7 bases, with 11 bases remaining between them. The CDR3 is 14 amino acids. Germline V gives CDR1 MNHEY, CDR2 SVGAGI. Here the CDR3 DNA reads TGTGCCAGCAGTTACCCGACACCCTTCGGGGAGCTGTTTTTT. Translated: CASSYPTPFGELFF.

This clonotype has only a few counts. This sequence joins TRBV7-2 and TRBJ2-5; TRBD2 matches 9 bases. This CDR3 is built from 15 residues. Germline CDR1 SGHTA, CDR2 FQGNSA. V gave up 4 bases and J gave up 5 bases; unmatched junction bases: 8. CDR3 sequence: CASSYSGRVSETQYF. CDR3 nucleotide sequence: TGTGCCAGCAGCTATAGCGGGAGAGTATCGGAGACCCAGTACTTC.

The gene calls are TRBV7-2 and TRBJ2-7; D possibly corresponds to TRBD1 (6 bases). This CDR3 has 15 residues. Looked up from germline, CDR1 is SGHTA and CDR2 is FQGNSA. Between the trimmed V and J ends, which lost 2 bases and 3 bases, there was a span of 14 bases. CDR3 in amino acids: CASSLKAGVDYEQYF. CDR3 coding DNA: TGTGCCAGCAGCTTAAAGGCAGGGGTTGACTACGAGCAGTACTTC.

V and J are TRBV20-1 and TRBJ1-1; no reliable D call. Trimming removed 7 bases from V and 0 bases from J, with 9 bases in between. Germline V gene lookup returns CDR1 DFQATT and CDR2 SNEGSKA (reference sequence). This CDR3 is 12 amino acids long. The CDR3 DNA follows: TGCAGTGGTGGCAGCATGAACACTGAAGCTTTCTTT. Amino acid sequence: CSGGSMNTEAFF.

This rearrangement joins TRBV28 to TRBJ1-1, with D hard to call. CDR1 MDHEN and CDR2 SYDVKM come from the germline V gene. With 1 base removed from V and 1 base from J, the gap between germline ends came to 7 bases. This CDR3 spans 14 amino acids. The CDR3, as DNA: TGTGCCAGCAGTTTATCGAGGCAGAACACTGAAGCTTTCTTT. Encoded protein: CASSLSRQNTEAFF.

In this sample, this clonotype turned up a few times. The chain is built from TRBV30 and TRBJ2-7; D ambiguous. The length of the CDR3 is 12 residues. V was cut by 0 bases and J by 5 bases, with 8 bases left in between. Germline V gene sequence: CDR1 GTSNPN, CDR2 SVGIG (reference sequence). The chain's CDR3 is CAWSVRNNEQYF. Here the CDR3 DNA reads TGTGCCTGGAGTGTACGCAACAACGAGCAGTACTTC.

Here the CDR3 DNA reads TGTGCCATCAGTGACCTCCAAGCGGGAGCCTACGAGCAGTACTTC. This gives the protein CAISDLQAGAYEQYF. This rearrangement joins TRBV10-3 to TRBJ2-7; TRBD2 matches at 8 bases. The germline gives CDR1 ENHRY, CDR2 SYGVKD. V was pared by 3 bases and J by 2 bases, with 6 bases of the junction left unmatched. The CDR3 sequence is 15 residues long.

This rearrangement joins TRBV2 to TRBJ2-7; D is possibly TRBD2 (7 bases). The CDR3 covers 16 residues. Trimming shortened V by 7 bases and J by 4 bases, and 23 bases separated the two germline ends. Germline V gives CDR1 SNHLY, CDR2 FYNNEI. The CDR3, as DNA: TGTGCCAGCAAACTAAGGGGGACTACCAGAAATTACGAGCAGTACTTC. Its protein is CASKLRGTTRNYEQYF. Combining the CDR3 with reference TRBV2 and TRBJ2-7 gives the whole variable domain EPEVTQTPSHQVTQMGQEVILRCVPISNHLYFYWYRQILGQKVEFLVSFYNNEISEKSEIFDDQFSVERPDGSNFTLKIRSTKLEDSAMYFCASKLRGTTRNYEQYFGPGTRLTVT.

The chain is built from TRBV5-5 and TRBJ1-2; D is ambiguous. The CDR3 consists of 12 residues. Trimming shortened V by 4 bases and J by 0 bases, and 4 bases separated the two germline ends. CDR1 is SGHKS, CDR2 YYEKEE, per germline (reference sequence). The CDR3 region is CASSETNYGYTF. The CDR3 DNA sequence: TGTGCCAGCAGCGAGACTAACTATGGCTACACCTTC.

The CDR3 here is CASIGLQGSYNEQFF. CDR3 DNA: TGTGCCAGCATTGGACTACAGGGCTCCTACAATGAGCAGTTCTTC. The chain couples TRBV7-9 to TRBJ2-1; perhaps D is TRBD1 or TRBD2 (6 bases each). V was trimmed by 7 bases and J by 0 bases, leaving 13 bases between them. This CDR3 is built from 15 residues. Germline CDR1 is SEHNR and CDR2 is FQNEAQ (reference sequence).

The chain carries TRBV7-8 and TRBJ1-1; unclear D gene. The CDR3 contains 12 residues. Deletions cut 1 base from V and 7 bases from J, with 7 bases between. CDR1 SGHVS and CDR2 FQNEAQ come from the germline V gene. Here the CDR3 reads CASSLDYSEAFF. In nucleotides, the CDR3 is TGTGCCAGCAGCTTAGATTACAGTGAAGCTTTCTTT.

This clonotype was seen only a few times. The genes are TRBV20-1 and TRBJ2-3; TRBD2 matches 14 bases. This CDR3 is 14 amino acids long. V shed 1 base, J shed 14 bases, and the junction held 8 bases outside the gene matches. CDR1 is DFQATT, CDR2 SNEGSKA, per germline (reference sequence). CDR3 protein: CSARGRTSGGPRYF. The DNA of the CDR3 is TGCAGTGCTAGAGGTCGGACTAGCGGGGGGCCGCGGTATTTT.

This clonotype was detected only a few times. The CDR3 bases are TGCGCCAGCAGCCAAAGTAACAGGGAGACTGAAGCTTTCTTT. Translation: CASSQSNRETEAFF. V and J are TRBV4-3 and TRBJ1-1; TRBD1 is a possible D gene (6 bases). The ends were cut back, 2 bases at V and 5 bases at J, with 12 bases in the middle. CDR3 size: 14 residues. CDR1 and CDR2 (germline): LGHNA, YSLEER.

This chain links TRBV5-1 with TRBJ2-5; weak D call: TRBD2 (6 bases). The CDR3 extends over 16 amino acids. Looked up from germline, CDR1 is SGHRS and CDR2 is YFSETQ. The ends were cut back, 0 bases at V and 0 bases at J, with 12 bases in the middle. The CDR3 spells CASSLGASANQETQYF. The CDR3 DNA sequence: TGCGCCAGCAGCTTGGGGGCTAGCGCCAACCAAGAGACCCAGTACTTC.

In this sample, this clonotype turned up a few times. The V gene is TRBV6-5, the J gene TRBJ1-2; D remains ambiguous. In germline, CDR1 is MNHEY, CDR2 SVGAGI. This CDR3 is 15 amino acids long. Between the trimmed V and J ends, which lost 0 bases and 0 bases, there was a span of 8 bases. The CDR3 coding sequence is TGTGCCAGCAGTTACTCAAGACACGCTAACTATGGCTACACCTTC. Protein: CASSYSRHANYGYTF.

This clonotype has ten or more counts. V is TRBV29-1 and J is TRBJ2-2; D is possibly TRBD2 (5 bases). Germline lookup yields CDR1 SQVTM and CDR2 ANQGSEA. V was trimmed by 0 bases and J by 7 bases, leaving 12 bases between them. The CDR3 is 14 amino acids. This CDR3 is CSVEDRLGNGELFF. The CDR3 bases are TGCAGCGTTGAAGACAGGCTCGGGAACGGGGAGCTGTTTTTT.

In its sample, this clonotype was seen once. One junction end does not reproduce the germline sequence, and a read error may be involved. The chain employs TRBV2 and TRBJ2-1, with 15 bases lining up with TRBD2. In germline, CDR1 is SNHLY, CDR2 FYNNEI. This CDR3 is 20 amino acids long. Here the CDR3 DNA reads TGTGCCAGCAGTGAAGCGCTTTGGACTAGCGGGAGGGTACTTTACAAAGAGCAGTTCTTC. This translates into CASSEALWTSGRVLYKEQFF.

The CDR3 here is CASSGTGEAFF. Written as DNA, the CDR3 is TGTGCCAGCAGCGGGACAGGGGAAGCTTTCTTT. The chain carries TRBV7-9 and TRBJ1-1, with 9 nucleotides matching TRBD1. The ends lost 5 bases at V and 8 bases at J; junction bases unmatched: 0. The CDR3 is made up of 11 amino acids. Germline V CDR1 and CDR2: SEHNR, FQNEAQ (reference sequence).

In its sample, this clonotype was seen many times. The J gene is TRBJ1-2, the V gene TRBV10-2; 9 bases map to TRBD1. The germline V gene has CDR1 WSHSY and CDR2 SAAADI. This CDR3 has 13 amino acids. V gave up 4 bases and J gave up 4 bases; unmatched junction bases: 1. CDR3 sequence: CASSGDRVYGYTF. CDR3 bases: TGCGCCAGCAGTGGGGACAGGGTCTATGGCTACACCTTC.

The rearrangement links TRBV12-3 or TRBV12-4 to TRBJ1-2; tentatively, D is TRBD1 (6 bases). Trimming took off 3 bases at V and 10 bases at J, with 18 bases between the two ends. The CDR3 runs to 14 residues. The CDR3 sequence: CASSFRLQGNDYTF. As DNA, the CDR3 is TGTGCCAGCAGTTTCCGTTTACAGGGAAACGACTACACCTTC.